This paragraph covers one T cell receptor beta chain sequence. Germline V gene lookup returns CDR1 MNHEY and CDR2 SVGEGT. This CDR3 contains 14 residues. The V end was cut by 4 bases, the J end by 5 bases, with 9 bases between. The data were taken from a study of blood T cell repertoires in COVID-19. Study in general: Acute and convalescent COVID-19 specimens originated in the United States, Italy and Spain.

Grouping used clinical history reported by participants in a survey and questionnaire. Generated by immunoSEQ multiplex PCR, the TCRdb table keeps only in-frame clones and is missing some. The data hold roughly 340,000 clones, with around 87% observed a single time. Sequencing was carried out using PBMCs or T cells enriched from blood (not recorded which). The chain combines TRBV6-2 or TRBV6-3 with TRBJ1-6, with a weak D call TRBD1 (5 bases). This receptor was taken from a man between 40 and 49 years old in a cohort exposed to, infected with or recovered from COVID-19 (not recorded which). The CDR3 DNA follows: TGTGCCAGCAGTTGGGCAGGGCATAATTCACCCCTCCACTTT. It encodes CASSWAGHNSPLHF.